These 27 T cell receptor beta chains were sequenced from one sample in a study of T cell repertoires in cytomegalovirus infection. TCRdb re-called the reads with MiXCR, one entry per CDR3 protein. This sample yields approximately 190,000 distinct CDR3 sequences, of which 28% are seen a single time; approximately 31% belongs to the top ten. The sample comprised PBMCs. Receptor source: a human donor in good health (CMV status not recorded). Some clones in this sample may be carry-over from other donors' samples.

This clonotype has only a few counts. This chain connects TRBV7-3 to TRBJ2-3, with unresolved D. This CDR3 contains 15 residues. V dropped 2 bases and J dropped 2 bases, with 11 bases sitting between them. Germline CDR1 is SGHTA and CDR2 is FQGTGA. The CDR3 nucleotides read TGTGCCAGCAGCTTACAGGTCGGGCTCACAGATACGCAGTATTTT. Residues: CASSLQVGLTDTQYF.

The V call is TRBV18, the J call TRBJ1-2; TRBD1 matches at 8 bases. This CDR3 has 16 amino acids. Germline V CDR1 and CDR2: KGHSH, LQKENI. Germline trimming cut 3 bases from V and 2 bases from J; bases unmatched to any gene: 8. This chain's CDR3 is CASSPLSGQANYGYTF. CDR3 nucleotide sequence: TGTGCCAGCTCACCCCTATCGGGACAGGCAAACTATGGCTACACCTTC.

This chain joins TRBV3-1 and TRBJ1-1; D gene unclear. V shed 3 bases and J shed 4 bases, with 12 bases lying between them. The CDR3 consists of 14 residues. The germline V gene encodes CDR1 LGHDT and CDR2 YNNKEL (reference sequence). The CDR3 spells CASSQLLRGTEAFF. CDR3 DNA: TGTGCCAGCAGCCAGCTCCTGAGAGGCACTGAAGCTTTCTTT.

This clonotype was detected a few times. V usage is TRBV7-9 and J usage is TRBJ1-5; possible D gene TRBD1, 5 bases. CDR3 length: 13 amino acids. Germline loops: CDR1 SEHNR, CDR2 FQNEAQ (reference sequence). V gave up 8 bases and J gave up 7 bases, with 15 bases separating them. The CDR3 nucleotides read TGTGCCAGCGGTTTAGGCAGGGAGCAGCCCCAGCATTTT. It codes for CASGLGREQPQHF.

This chain joins TRBV20-1 and TRBJ1-3; a possible D gene is TRBD1 (5 bases). CDR3 length equals 16 residues. Between the trimmed V and J ends, which lost 2 bases and 4 bases, there was a span of 18 bases. From germline, CDR1 is DFQATT and CDR2 SNEGSKA (reference sequence). The CDR3, as DNA: TGCAGTGCTAGAACCAGGGAAATACAATCGGGAAACACCATATATTTT. Translating gives CSARTREIQSGNTIYF.

The rearrangement uses TRBV27 and TRBJ2-7; D tentatively fits TRBD1 or TRBD2 (5 bases each). The V gene lost 6 bases and the J gene lost 5 bases, with 20 bases spanning the gap. The CDR3 extends over 15 amino acids. The V gene's germline CDR1 is MNHEY and CDR2 SMNVEV (reference sequence). CDR3 in DNA: TGTGCCAGCAGAGGAACCGGGACCAGGAGGAACGAGCAGTACTTC. Protein sequence: CASRGTGTRRNEQYF.

There are many counts of this clonotype. This chain uses TRBV11-2 with TRBJ1-1; 8 positions match TRBD1. The CDR3 totals 13 residues. V shed 1 base and J 8 bases; nucleotides not matched to a gene: 3. Germline V gene lookup returns CDR1 SGHAT and CDR2 FQNNGV. CDR3 protein: CASSLGDRGEAFF. CDR3 nucleotides: TGTGCCAGCAGCTTAGGCGACAGGGGCGAAGCTTTCTTT. The variable domain in full, with the rest retrieved from reference TRBV11-2 and TRBJ1-1, is EAGVAQSPRYKIIEKRQSVAFWCNPISGHATLYWYQQILGQGPKLLIQFQNNGVVDDSQLPKDRFSAERLKGVDSTLKIQPAKLEDSAVYLCASSLGDRGEAFFGQGTRLTVV.

Comment on this clonotype: A single base separates this from a much larger clone, so it may be a read error. The chain is built from TRBV7-3 and TRBJ2-2; D call uncertain. V was shortened by 2 bases and J by 8 bases, with 15 bases between the two germline ends. Germline V gene data show CDR1 as SGHTA and CDR2 as FQGTGA. The CDR3 covers 15 residues. The CDR3 region has the DNA TGTGCCAGCAGCTTAGCAAGGTGCAGGCGAGGGGAGCTGTTTTTT. This sequence encodes CASSLARCRRGELFF.

The table lists this clonotype with a count of one. The chain couples TRBV5-5 to TRBJ2-1, with D perhaps being TRBD1 or TRBD2 (5 bases each). The V end lost 4 bases, the J end lost 4 bases, and 15 bases lay between the germline ends. This CDR3 is built from 15 residues. CDR1 is SGHKS and CDR2 is YYEKEE in the germline V gene (reference sequence). The CDR3 region has the DNA TGTGCCAGCAGCCGGGGCGCAGGCGTATACAATGAGCAGTTCTTC. Its protein product is CASSRGAGVYNEQFF. Full variable domain (missing parts from reference TRBV5-5 and TRBJ2-1): DAGVTQSPTHLIKTRGQQVTLRCSPISGHKSVSWYQQVLGQGPQFIFQYYEKEERGRGNFPDRFSARQFPNYSSELNVNALLLGDSALYLCASSRGAGVYNEQFFGPGTRLTVL.

The chain has TRBV14 and TRBJ2-7; D is unclear. V was shortened by 3 bases and J by 0 bases, with 9 bases between the two germline ends. Germline V CDR1 and CDR2: SGHDN, FVKESK. The CDR3 has 14 amino acids. Written as DNA, the CDR3 is TGTGCCAGCAGCCATTGGAATAGCTCCTACGAGCAGTACTTC. This encodes CASSHWNSSYEQYF.

As regards this clonotype: Compared with germline, one end of the junction differs, possibly owing to a read error. The CDR3 bases are TGTGCCAGAAGCTTAGTCGGGACTAGCGGAGGTTTGGATACGCAGTATTTT. Translated, it gives CARSLVGTSGGLDTQYF. V and J are TRBV7-2 and TRBJ2-3; 11 bases agree with TRBD2. The germline gives CDR1 SGHTA, CDR2 FQGNSA. The length of the CDR3 is 17 residues.

There are a few counts of this clonotype. The chain couples TRBV6-5 to TRBJ1-1; D is undetermined. Per germline, CDR1 MNHEY and CDR2 SVGAGI. Trimming removed 8 bases from V and 2 bases from J, with 15 bases in between. There are 14 residues in the CDR3. CDR3: CASENRRTNTEAFF. The CDR3, as DNA: TGTGCCAGCGAGAATAGGCGAACCAACACTGAAGCTTTCTTT.

This clonotype was detected only a few times. V is TRBV6-5 and J is TRBJ1-1; the match to TRBD1 covers 7 bases. In germline, CDR1 is MNHEY, CDR2 SVGAGI. Unmatched junction bases numbered 4, after V lost 6 bases and J lost 0 bases. The CDR3 extends over 14 amino acids. Written as DNA, the CDR3 is TGTGCCAGCAGGGAGGGACAGTTGAACACTGAAGCTTTCTTT. Translation: CASREGQLNTEAFF.

This clonotype was picked up a small number of times. The genes are TRBV7-2 and TRBJ2-7, with 8 bases matching TRBD1. Germline CDR1 is SGHTA and CDR2 is FQGNSA. CDR3 size: 14 residues. V was pared by 5 bases and J by 2 bases, with 5 bases of the junction left unmatched. Written as DNA, the CDR3 is TGTGCCAGCAGCACGGGACAGGCCACCTACGAGCAGTACTTC. This codes for CASSTGQATYEQYF.

In its sample, this clonotype was seen a few times. Germline is not matched at one junction end, which may reflect a read error. The chain has TRBV7-9 and TRBJ2-3, with D possibly TRBD1 on 5 matching bases. This CDR3 is built from 16 residues. Germline V gene sequence: CDR1 SEHNR, CDR2 FQNEAQ (reference sequence). CDR3 sequence: CASSLDSVRGTGTQYF. The CDR3, as DNA: TGTGCCAGCAGCTTAGACAGCGTAAGGGGTACAGGTACGCAGTATTTT.

This rearrangement joins TRBV30 to TRBJ1-2, with 8 bases aligning to TRBD1. The trim removed 6 bases at V and 5 bases at J, leaving 8 bases unmatched. The CDR3 spans 13 residues. Germline CDR1 is GTSNPN and CDR2 is SVGIG (reference sequence). The CDR3 is CACSRDRPYGYTF. CDR3 nucleotides: TGTGCCTGTAGCCGGGACAGGCCTTATGGCTACACCTTC.

This clonotype appeared many times. The chain joins TRBV10-3 to TRBJ2-1; a possible D gene is TRBD2 (5 bases). The CDR3 length is 13 residues. Trimming removed 0 bases from V and 7 bases from J, with 7 bases in between. Germline V lookup: CDR1 ENHRY, CDR2 SYGVKD. The chain's CDR3 is CAISESRGNEQFF. Written as DNA, the CDR3 is TGTGCCATCAGTGAGTCTCGAGGGAATGAGCAGTTCTTC.

The CDR3, as DNA: TGCGCCAGCAGCCAAGATGACCGCACCTACGAGCAGTACTTC. It is translated as CASSQDDRTYEQYF. This chain uses TRBV4-3 with TRBJ2-7; D ambiguous. Germline values: CDR1 LGHNA, CDR2 YSLEER. V was clipped by 0 bases and J by 2 bases, with 8 bases between them. The CDR3 is made up of 14 amino acids.

This clonotype was found a few times. This chain links TRBV12-3 or TRBV12-4 with TRBJ1-2; the D gene is possibly TRBD1 (5 bases). Trimming removed 7 bases from V and 7 bases from J, with 16 bases in between. The length of the CDR3 is 13 residues. The CDR3 sequence: CASTQTETVGYTF. The CDR3 coding sequence is TGTGCCAGCACCCAGACAGAAACGGTTGGCTACACCTTC.

The table lists this clonotype with a few counts. The chain is built from TRBV7-6 and TRBJ2-5; TRBD2 agrees at 9 bases. Trimming at V came to 5 bases and at J to 8 bases, leaving 12 bases not matched to a gene. The CDR3 is 15 amino acids. Germline CDR1 and CDR2: SGHVS and FNYEAQ. The CDR3, as DNA: TGTGCCAGCAGCGCAAATAGCGGGGGCCCGGGAACCCAGTACTTC. Translated, it gives CASSANSGGPGTQYF. Complete variable domain (other parts from reference TRBV7-6 and TRBJ2-5): GAGVSQSPRYKVTKRGQDVALRCDPISGHVSLYWYRQALGQGPEFLTYFNYEAQQDKSGLPNDRFSAERPEGSISTLTIQRTEQRDSAMYRCASSANSGGPGTQYFGPGTRLLVL.

The DNA for the CDR3 is TGTGCTAGTGGTTTGGGAACAGGGGGCGCGGATTACTACGAGCAGTACTTC. This gives the protein CASGLGTGGADYYEQYF. V gene TRBV12-5 combines with J gene TRBJ2-7, with 9 nucleotides matching TRBD1. CDR1 LGHNT and CDR2 FRNRAP come from the germline V gene. V lost 1 base to trimming and J lost 3 bases; unmatched junction nucleotides: 10. This CDR3 spans 17 amino acids. Full variable domain (missing parts from reference TRBV12-5 and TRBJ2-7): DARVTQTPRHKVTEMGQEVTMRCQPILGHNTVFWYRQTMMQGLELLAYFRNRAPLDDSGMPKDRFSAEMPDATLATLKIQPSEPRDSAVYFCASGLGTGGADYYEQYFGPGTRLTVT.

The chain recombines TRBV7-3 with TRBJ2-5; no clear D gene. Trimming took 2 bases from V and 5 from J, leaving 12 bases between them. The germline gives CDR1 SGHTA, CDR2 FQGTGA. The CDR3 loop spans 14 amino acids. CDR3 sequence (DNA): TGTGCCAGCAGCTTATATATTATGAGCGAGACCCAGTACTTC. This gives the protein CASSLYIMSETQYF.

This clonotype was picked up many times. The genes are TRBV7-2 and TRBJ2-3; 8 nucleotides agree with TRBD1. Germline V gene lookup returns CDR1 SGHTA and CDR2 FQGNSA. V trimming: 4 bases; J trimming: 3 bases; junction bases outside the gene matches: 0. CDR3 length: 13 amino acids. CDR3 in DNA: TGTGCCAGCAGCTGGACAGGGACAGATACGCAGTATTTT. Its translation is CASSWTGTDTQYF.

The chain is built from TRBV6-2 or TRBV6-3 and TRBJ2-7; 8 bases map to TRBD1. The CDR3 totals 13 residues. The J segment lost 3 bases and the V segment lost 6 bases, leaving 4 bases of the junction unmatched. The germline V gene encodes CDR1 MNHEY and CDR2 SVGEGT. The chain's CDR3 is CASSAGTGYEQYF. The CDR3 bases are TGTGCCAGCAGCGCAGGGACAGGCTACGAGCAGTACTTC.

The CDR3 loop is CASSSEGLQETQYF. CDR3 coding DNA: TGTGCCAGCAGCTCGGAGGGTTTACAAGAGACCCAGTACTTC. This chain links TRBV7-9 with TRBJ2-5; possible D gene TRBD2, 6 bases. Germline values: CDR1 SEHNR, CDR2 FQNEAQ (reference sequence). The CDR3 loop spans 14 amino acids. V was cut by 4 bases and J by 2 bases, with 11 bases left in between.

This clonotype was picked up many times. The V call is TRBV12-3 or TRBV12-4, the J call TRBJ1-1; D is possibly TRBD1 (5 bases). The CDR3 spans 13 residues. With 4 bases removed from V and 3 bases from J, the gap between germline ends came to 9 bases. The CDR3 here is CASSSGRDTEAFF. CDR3 bases: TGTGCCAGCAGTTCGGGGCGAGACACTGAAGCTTTCTTT.

The sample holds a few counts of this clonotype. The chain has TRBV11-3 and TRBJ2-1, with D perhaps matching TRBD1 (6 bases). Germline V gives CDR1 SGHNT, CDR2 YENEEA. This CDR3 is built from 17 residues. Between the trimmed V and J ends, which lost 4 bases and 4 bases, there was a span of 20 bases. CDR3 sequence reads: CASSSVDRWGVYNEQFF. The CDR3 DNA follows: TGTGCCAGCAGCTCCGTTGACAGGTGGGGTGTATACAATGAGCAGTTCTTC.